The sequence of this T cell receptor beta chain was determined in a study of T cells after somatic rescue of genetic block. Germline values: CDR1 MGHDK, CDR2 SYGVNS. The CDR3 has 14 residues. V was pared by 2 bases and J by 1 base, with 8 bases between. Method: immunoSEQ multiplex PCR; TCRdb's copy keeps in-frame clones and lacks some. Found here are some 68,000 clones, roughly 93% of them singletons; the top ten hold about 3%. The J gene is TRBJ2-5, the V gene TRBV25-1; D gene unclear. The sequence was obtained from a man under 40. Sequenced: peripheral blood mononuclear cells (PBMCs). CDR3 in DNA: TGTGCCAGCAGTGAACGGCTCGGCCAAGAGACCCAGTACTTC. It is translated as CASSERLGQETQYF.